These T cell receptor beta chains were read from a single sample in a study of beta chain features in type 1 diabetes. The data were produced by immunoSEQ multiplex PCR, yet TCRdb's version contains in-frame clones alone and is incomplete. The sample carries 810,000 or so clones, under 20% recorded once. Sample: naive CD4+ T cells from blood. All receptors come from a woman aged 18-29 years in good health. CDR3s include the opening cysteine and the closing phenylalanine or tryptophan. The order of the fields is J gene, V gene, D gene, CDR3 protein. D genes are given only for firm matches.

>TRBJ2-2|TRBV9|TRBD1
CASSVVSNRGRGELFF
>TRBJ2-1|TRBV4-2|TRBD2
CASSQDVAGGYNEQFF
>TRBJ2-1|TRBV7-8|TRBD2
CASSPTSGLQFF
>TRBJ2-2|TRBV5-1|TRBD2
CASSSGTSGRRAGELFF
>TRBJ1-4|TRBV27|-
CASTRFPNEKLFF
>TRBJ1-5|TRBV2|-
CASGLGNQPQHF
>TRBJ2-1|TRBV7-3|-
CASSPRTDYNEQFF
>TRBJ2-7|TRBV7-2|TRBD2
CASSFLAGGPSEQYF
>TRBJ2-2|TRBV5-1|TRBD2
CASSPIAGHGELFF
>TRBJ2-5|TRBV7-2|-
CASSLGSGDRGAQYF
>TRBJ2-6|TRBV14|TRBD1
CASSPDRGALSGANVLTF
>TRBJ2-5|TRBV13|TRBD1
CASSLAGTGGQETQYF
>TRBJ2-1|TRBV6-5|-
CASSLGGLSYNEQFF
>TRBJ1-1|TRBV28|TRBD1
CASSLGDRVYTEAFF
>TRBJ2-1|TRBV10-3|-
CAISTLGRGGYNEQFF
>TRBJ2-5|TRBV19|TRBD2
CASSRTSATYQETQYF
>TRBJ2-6|TRBV7-2|-
CASSLVSSGSGANVLTF
>TRBJ1-1|TRBV5-1|-
CASSLAPGNTEAFF
>TRBJ2-6|TRBV4-3|TRBD2
CASSQDRASGRAGSGANVLTF
>TRBJ2-5|TRBV7-9|-
CASSLLAPAETQYF
>TRBJ2-7|TRBV2|TRBD2
CASRQTSGFKEQYF
>TRBJ2-6|TRBV7-8|-
CASSPRSNGANVLTF